One sample yielded the 22 T cell receptor beta chains listed below, sequenced in a study of T cell clusters in autoimmune cytopenias. Roughly 40,000 genome equivalents of blood DNA were amplified for TRB. TRB rearrangements were amplified by touch-down multiplex PCR with mixed TRB-A/B primers. No DNA is given; TCRdb re-called the multiplex PCR reads and lists each CDR3 protein once. The table counts 7,000 to 8,500 distinct CDR3 sequences; roughly 4% lies in the top ten. Sequencing was carried out using peripheral blood. The receptors were sampled from a human donor with an autoimmune cytopenia or autoimmune hepatitis (not recorded which).

The chain recombines TRBV5-6 with TRBJ1-2; TCRdb designates TRBD1, a call that cannot be tested without DNA. The CDR3 has 13 residues. Per the germline V gene, CDR1 is SGHDT and CDR2 is YYEEEE. The CDR3 sequence is CASSGTAIYGYTF.

CDR3 residues: CASSWSGGGETQYF. This chain connects TRBV5-1 to TRBJ2-5; the D gene TCRdb calls, TRBD1, cannot be checked with no DNA. Germline V gives CDR1 SGHRS, CDR2 YFSETQ. The CDR3 contains 14 residues.

CDR3 protein: CASSLDRDQPQHF. The genes are TRBV5-4 and TRBJ1-5. This CDR3 comprises 13 residues. Germline lookup yields CDR1 SGHNT and CDR2 YYREEE (reference sequence).

This chain links TRBV29-1 with TRBJ1-2; TCRdb calls TRBD1, which cannot be checked without DNA. The CDR3 runs 14 residues. Per the germline V gene, CDR1 is SQVTM and CDR2 is ANQGSEA. The CDR3 sequence: CSVDYGQGRRGYTF.

The chain has TRBV6-2 or TRBV6-3 and TRBJ1-2. The CDR3 contains 12 residues. CDR1 and CDR2 from the germline V gene are MNHEY and SVGEGT. Here the CDR3 reads CASSYSAGGYTF.

The rearrangement uses TRBV6-5 and TRBJ2-5; lacking DNA, the TRBD1 call made by TCRdb goes unchecked. The CDR3 has 17 amino acids. CDR1 is MNHEY and CDR2 is SVGAGI in the germline V gene. The CDR3 loop is CASSTPLHGTDQETQYF.

This sequence joins TRBV12-3 or TRBV12-4 and TRBJ1-1; the TCRdb D gene call, TRBD1, has no DNA to confirm it. The CDR3 length is 13 residues. CDR3 amino acids: CASSYRGVAEAFF.

The J gene is TRBJ2-3, the V gene TRBV5-1; TCRdb selects TRBD1, and the lack of DNA leaves this call unchecked. The germline gives CDR1 SGHRS, CDR2 YFSETQ. The CDR3 has 15 residues. The CDR3 loop reads CASSSQGGGSDTQYF.

V usage is TRBV18 and J usage is TRBJ1-5; as DNA is missing, the TRBD1 call by TCRdb cannot be tested. The germline V gene has CDR1 KGHSH and CDR2 LQKENI. The CDR3 has 16 residues. CDR3 protein: CASSGPPGQGNQPQHF.

By frequency, this clonotype registers medium-sized. This rearrangement joins TRBV19 to TRBJ2-7. The germline V gene encodes CDR1 LNHDA and CDR2 SQIVND (reference sequence). This CDR3 contains 15 residues. The CDR3 protein is CASSISGTSSYEQYF.

V is TRBV2 and J is TRBJ1-2; TCRdb lists TRBD1, though no DNA is available to test this call. Germline V lookup: CDR1 SNHLY, CDR2 FYNNEI. The CDR3 length is 14 residues. Here the CDR3 reads CASRGEGQIYGYTF.

J is TRBJ1-6 and V is TRBV7-4; TCRdb lists TRBD1, though no DNA is available to test this call. Germline lookup yields CDR1 SGHVT and CDR2 SQSDAQ. The CDR3 is 18 residues long. This chain's CDR3 is CASSLGPRDRGYNSPLHF.

The chain carries TRBV20-1 and TRBJ2-1; TCRdb's D call of TRBD1 is untestable without DNA. CDR1 DFQATT and CDR2 SNEGSKA come from the germline V gene (reference sequence). CDR3 length: 19 amino acids. This CDR3 is CSARDRTGVNTVSYNEQFF.

This chain uses TRBV20-1 with TRBJ1-6; absent DNA, TCRdb's TRBD1 call cannot be checked. Germline assignment: CDR1 DFQATT and CDR2 SNEGSKA (reference sequence). There are 16 residues in the CDR3. CDR3 protein: CSARRAGDSYNSPLHF.

The chain carries TRBV6-5 and TRBJ2-7; TCRdb proposes TRBD2, but this gene call is untestable without DNA. Germline V gene lookup returns CDR1 MNHEY and CDR2 SVGAGI. The CDR3 is 17 amino acids. CDR3 in amino acids: CASSPDWAGGQWDEQYF.

Judged by frequency, this clonotype is medium-sized (0.01 to 0.1%). This chain joins TRBV12-3 or TRBV12-4 and TRBJ1-1; the D gene TCRdb calls, TRBD1, cannot be checked with no DNA. CDR3 length: 13 residues. The CDR3 sequence is CASTATGWEEAFF.

Frequency places this clonotype as medium-sized. V usage is TRBV6-1 and J usage is TRBJ1-5. The CDR3 has 13 amino acids. Germline V gives CDR1 MNHNS, CDR2 SASEGT. The chain's CDR3 is CATGGGAYQPQHF.

By frequency, this clonotype is medium-sized (0.01 to 0.1%). The gene calls are TRBV12-3 or TRBV12-4 and TRBJ2-3; TCRdb designates TRBD1, a call that cannot be tested without DNA. This CDR3 comprises 12 residues. CDR3 region: CASTPGVGTQYF.

This clonotype shows up as medium-sized by frequency. The chain links TRBV18 to TRBJ1-4. Germline-derived CDR1 and CDR2 are KGHSH and LQKENI. The CDR3 consists of 16 residues. This CDR3 reads CASSLYTRATNEKLFF.

The chain combines TRBV13 with TRBJ2-5; with no DNA, the TCRdb D assignment of TRBD2 cannot be verified. Germline V gene sequence: CDR1 PRHDT, CDR2 FYEKMQ (reference sequence). The CDR3 loop spans 16 amino acids. The CDR3 region is CASSLGLGAQQETQYF. Variable domain in full (rest from reference TRBV13 and TRBJ2-5): AAGVIQSPRHLIKEKRETATLKCYPIPRHDTVYWYQQGPGQDPQFLISFYEKMQSDKGSIPDRFSAQQFSDYHSELNMSSLELGDSALYFCASSLGLGAQQETQYFGPGTRLLVL.

The V gene is TRBV5-1, the J gene TRBJ1-5; TCRdb picks TRBD1, but there is no DNA to check that call. This CDR3 has 15 amino acids. Germline CDR1 SGHRS, CDR2 YFSETQ. This chain's CDR3 is CASSLTGHVDQPQHF.

This clonotype is labeled medium-sized based on frequency. This chain connects TRBV6-5 to TRBJ2-7. Germline V gene data show CDR1 as MNHEY and CDR2 as SVGAGI. The length of the CDR3 is 11 residues. The CDR3 reads CASSNGYEQYF.